The 24 T cell receptor beta chains below all came from one sample that was sequenced in a study of spatial heterogeneity in lung cancer. TCRdb redid the calling of the 5' RACE reads with MiXCR, one entry per CDR3 protein. The sample contains 90,000 to 95,000 distinct CDR3 sequences, about 12% of which appear only once. Specified time point: sample taken at primary tumor resection. Material: PBMCs, obtained at surgery. These TCRs come from a male donor with early-stage non-small cell lung cancer.

This clonotype was observed a few times. The rearrangement links TRBV5-8 to TRBJ1-4, with D perhaps matching TRBD1 (5 bases). CDR1 is SGHTS and CDR2 is YDEGEE in the germline V gene. This CDR3 spans 15 amino acids. V gave up 3 bases and J gave up 7 bases, with 16 bases separating them. The CDR3 is CASSSGTRTGEKLFF. The CDR3 DNA follows: TGTGCCAGCAGCTCGGGGACCCGGACGGGTGAAAAACTGTTTTTT.

The chain couples TRBV7-2 to TRBJ2-3, with unresolved D. V lost 3 bases and J 2 bases, leaving 6 bases between the germline ends. This CDR3 region has 13 residues. Per germline, CDR1 SGHTA and CDR2 FQGNSA. The CDR3 DNA reads as TGTGCCAGCAGCTTGACGTACACAGATACGCAGTATTTT. It specifies CASSLTYTDTQYF.

The chain couples TRBV7-3 to TRBJ2-1, with 9 bases matching TRBD1. Germline CDR1 is SGHTA and CDR2 is FQGTGA. V was pared by 1 base and J by 8 bases, with 3 bases of the junction left unmatched. The CDR3 extends over 14 amino acids. The CDR3 DNA is TGTGCCAGCAGCTTAAGCCGGGACAGGGATGAGCAGTTCTTC. Its protein is CASSLSRDRDEQFF.

This clonotype has a count of ten or more. The chain links TRBV5-5 to TRBJ1-3; D remains unclear. Trimming stripped 0 bases from V and 15 bases from J, with 16 bases between. This CDR3 comprises 13 residues. Germline-derived CDR1 and CDR2 are SGHKS and YYEKEE (reference sequence). The CDR3 region has the DNA TGTGCCAGCAGCTTGGACCAGACCTTTACCCCATATTTT. Its protein is CASSLDQTFTPYF. The variable domain in full, with the rest retrieved from reference TRBV5-5 and TRBJ1-3, is DAGVTQSPTHLIKTRGQQVTLRCSPISGHKSVSWYQQVLGQGPQFIFQYYEKEERGRGNFPDRFSARQFPNYSSELNVNALLLGDSALYLCASSLDQTFTPYFGEGSWLTVV.

This clonotype was counted a few times. V and J are TRBV6-2 or TRBV6-3 and TRBJ1-6, with unresolved D. Germline lookup yields CDR1 MNHEY and CDR2 SVGEGT. V was trimmed by 4 bases and J by 18 bases, leaving 16 bases between them. The CDR3 extends over 12 amino acids. The CDR3 region is CASSSRLAAGHF. CDR3 nucleotides: TGTGCCAGCAGTTCCCGGCTGGCAGCCGGCCACTTT.

This clonotype was seen only a few times. V usage is TRBV5-1 and J usage is TRBJ2-7; D remains unclear. The V gene's germline CDR1 is SGHRS and CDR2 YFSETQ. There are 14 residues in the CDR3. V was pared by 0 bases and J by 3 bases, with 10 bases between. CDR3 region: CASSLAWTGYEQYF. Written as DNA, the CDR3 is TGCGCCAGCAGCTTGGCGTGGACGGGCTACGAGCAGTACTTC.

CDR3 residues: CASRDWKETQYF. CDR3 nucleotides: TGTGCCAGCAGAGACTGGAAAGAGACCCAGTACTTC. The chain recombines TRBV6-6 with TRBJ2-5; D unclear. Germline V CDR1 and CDR2: MNHNY, SVGAGI (reference sequence). The length of the CDR3 is 12 residues. Trimming left V 6 bases short and J 3 bases short, with 8 bases between.

This clonotype was counted only a few times. The genes are TRBV5-1 and TRBJ2-1; 8 nucleotides match TRBD1. The V segment lost 1 base and the J segment 8 bases; nucleotides outside the gene matches: 5. Germline loops: CDR1 SGHRS, CDR2 YFSETQ. The CDR3 totals 14 residues. CDR3: CASSLSQGADEQFF. CDR3 in DNA: TGCGCCAGCAGCTTGTCCCAGGGGGCTGATGAGCAGTTCTTC.

Only a few counts were recorded for this clonotype. The genes are TRBV11-3 and TRBJ2-2, with D possibly matching TRBD1 (6 bases). The CDR3 consists of 15 residues. Trimming left V 1 base short and J 7 bases short, with 13 bases between. Germline-derived CDR1 and CDR2 are SGHNT and YENEEA. The DNA of the CDR3 is TGTGCCAGCAGCTTAGCCGTGGGGGCTAACGGGGAGCTGTTTTTT. This codes for CASSLAVGANGELFF.

This clonotype was counted only a few times. J is TRBJ2-5 and V is TRBV19; the D gene is possibly TRBD1 (5 bases). The V end was cut by 3 bases, the J end by 7 bases, with 15 bases between. The CDR3 length is 14 residues. CDR1 is LNHDA and CDR2 is SQIVND in the germline V gene (reference sequence). The CDR3 nucleotides read TGTGCCAGTAGTATGGGGCGGCCTCAATCGACCCAGTACTTC. Its protein product is CASSMGRPQSTQYF.

This clonotype was seen ten or more times. CDR3 nucleotides: TGTGCCAGCAGCCCAATGGGGCCCCAAGATACGCAGTATTTT. It specifies CASSPMGPQDTQYF. The chain joins TRBV7-2 to TRBJ2-3, with D maybe TRBD1 (5 bases). The CDR3 loop spans 14 amino acids. Germline V CDR1 and CDR2: SGHTA, FQGNSA. Trimming removed 5 bases at V and 5 bases at J, with 14 bases between.

This clonotype showed up just a few times. The gene calls are TRBV6-5 and TRBJ2-7, with D perhaps TRBD1 (5 bases). Germline assignment: CDR1 MNHEY and CDR2 SVGAGI. The CDR3 runs to 14 residues. V was pared by 2 bases and J by 7 bases, with 15 bases between. CDR3 protein: CASSYNRLRGEQYF. DNA for the CDR3: TGTGCCAGCAGTTACAACAGGCTACGTGGGGAGCAGTACTTC.

This clonotype was recorded once. This chain links TRBV4-2 with TRBJ2-7; 7 positions agree with TRBD1. Trimming took 4 bases from V and 2 from J; bases not matched to a gene: 5. This CDR3 contains 14 residues. Germline assignment: CDR1 LGHNA and CDR2 YNFKEQ. CDR3 nucleotide sequence: TGTGCCAGCAGCCCAAAACAGGGGCCCTACGAGCAGTACTTC. It specifies CASSPKQGPYEQYF.

This clonotype was counted many times. V is TRBV5-1 and J is TRBJ2-6; no definite D call. The germline V gene encodes CDR1 SGHRS and CDR2 YFSETQ. CDR3 length: 15 amino acids. Trimming took 0 bases from V and 2 from J, leaving 6 bases between them. CDR3 sequence reads: CASSLGQAGANVLTF. CDR3 DNA: TGCGCCAGCAGCTTGGGCCAGGCTGGGGCCAACGTCCTGACTTTC.

The chain has TRBV4-1 and TRBJ1-4; D remains ambiguous. The CDR3 consists of 15 residues. Looked up from germline, CDR1 is MGHRA and CDR2 is YSYEKL. Deletions cut 2 bases from V and 0 bases from J, with 7 bases between. Here the CDR3 reads CASSQQPATNEKLFF. CDR3 DNA: TGCGCCAGCAGCCAACAACCTGCAACTAATGAAAAACTGTTTTTT.

The V and J genes are TRBV12-5 and TRBJ1-2, with a weak D call TRBD1 (5 bases). CDR3 length: 14 amino acids. The germline V gene encodes CDR1 LGHNT and CDR2 FRNRAP. Trimming stripped 7 bases from V and 3 bases from J, with 15 bases between. CDR3 nucleotide sequence: TGTGCTAGTGCCCTGGATCGAGGGGACTATGGCTACACCTTC. It specifies CASALDRGDYGYTF. Based on the CDR3 plus reference TRBV12-5 and TRBJ1-2, the full variable domain is DARVTQTPRHKVTEMGQEVTMRCQPILGHNTVFWYRQTMMQGLELLAYFRNRAPLDDSGMPKDRFSAEMPDATLATLKIQPSEPRDSAVYFCASALDRGDYGYTFGSGTRLTVV.

This clonotype was observed a single time. Being one base from a much bigger clone, this may be a read error. This chain joins TRBV4-2 and TRBJ1-4; D call uncertain. V gave up 4 bases and J gave up 10 bases, with 13 bases separating them. Looked up from germline, CDR1 is LGHNA and CDR2 is YNFKEQ. CDR3 length: 13 amino acids. The CDR3 protein is CASSPVRGGKLFF. The CDR3 region has the DNA TGTGCCAGCAGCCCGGTGAGAGGTGGAAAACTGTTTTTT.

This chain uses TRBV14 with TRBJ2-2; tentatively, D is TRBD1 (6 bases). Between the trimmed V and J ends, which lost 0 bases and 5 bases, there was a span of 13 bases. This CDR3 has 16 amino acids. The germline V gene has CDR1 SGHDN and CDR2 FVKESK. CDR3 in amino acids: CASSQDRGQPTGELFF. The CDR3, as DNA: TGTGCCAGCAGCCAAGATCGAGGACAGCCTACCGGGGAGCTGTTTTTT.

The chain combines TRBV6-2 or TRBV6-3 with TRBJ2-2; D possibly uses TRBD1 or TRBD2 (7 bases each). V gave up 2 bases and J gave up 2 bases, with 18 bases separating them. The CDR3 covers 18 residues. Germline-derived CDR1 and CDR2 are MNHEY and SVGEGT. The DNA for the CDR3 is TGTGCCAGCAGTTACCCCTCCAGGGGGGGGGCCAACACCGGGGAGCTGTTTTTT. Encoded protein: CASSYPSRGGANTGELFF.

The sample holds a few counts of this clonotype. V is TRBV4-1 and J is TRBJ1-2, with 9 bases matching TRBD1. The trim removed 1 base at V and 0 bases at J, leaving 6 bases unmatched. There are 17 residues in the CDR3. Germline lookup yields CDR1 MGHRA and CDR2 YSYEKL. The CDR3 sequence is CASSQGPGQGANYGYTF. The CDR3 nucleotides read TGCGCCAGCAGCCAAGGCCCGGGACAGGGAGCTAACTATGGCTACACCTTC.

This clonotype was observed a few times. The chain carries TRBV7-2 and TRBJ1-2, with D unresolved. Per germline, CDR1 SGHTA and CDR2 FQGNSA. V shed 1 base and J shed 10 bases, with 16 bases lying between them. This CDR3 spans 14 amino acids. The CDR3 here is CASSLELGTLHYTF. The CDR3 nucleotides read TGTGCCAGCAGCTTAGAGTTAGGAACCCTCCACTACACCTTC.

This clonotype was counted between two and nine times. J is TRBJ2-1 and V is TRBV3-1; TRBD2 matches at 9 bases. Germline V lookup: CDR1 LGHDT, CDR2 YNNKEL (reference sequence). The V gene end was trimmed by 2 bases and the J gene end by 5 bases; junction bases not matched to a gene: 7. CDR3 size: 16 residues. CDR3 sequence reads: CASSQLAGVGDNEQFF. CDR3 coding DNA: TGTGCCAGCAGCCAATTAGCGGGAGTGGGGGACAATGAGCAGTTCTTC.

This clonotype was seen at least ten times. V is TRBV12-3 or TRBV12-4 and J is TRBJ2-2; perhaps TRBD2 as D (5 bases). V dropped 6 bases and J dropped 0 bases, with 11 bases sitting between them. The CDR3 runs to 15 residues. DNA for the CDR3: TGTGCCAGCAGGCCGGGAAACGCGAACACCGGGGAGCTGTTTTTT. It translates to CASRPGNANTGELFF.

This clonotype was counted many times. The chain combines TRBV6-5 with TRBJ2-3, with 8 bases that match TRBD1. Looked up from germline, CDR1 is MNHEY and CDR2 is SVGAGI. Losses at the gene ends were 6 bases for V and 6 bases for J; bases not matched to a gene: 8. The CDR3 loop spans 14 amino acids. The CDR3 region has the DNA TGTGCCAGCAGCCTCGGACAGGGTGGGGATACGCAGTATTTT. It yields the protein CASSLGQGGDTQYF.